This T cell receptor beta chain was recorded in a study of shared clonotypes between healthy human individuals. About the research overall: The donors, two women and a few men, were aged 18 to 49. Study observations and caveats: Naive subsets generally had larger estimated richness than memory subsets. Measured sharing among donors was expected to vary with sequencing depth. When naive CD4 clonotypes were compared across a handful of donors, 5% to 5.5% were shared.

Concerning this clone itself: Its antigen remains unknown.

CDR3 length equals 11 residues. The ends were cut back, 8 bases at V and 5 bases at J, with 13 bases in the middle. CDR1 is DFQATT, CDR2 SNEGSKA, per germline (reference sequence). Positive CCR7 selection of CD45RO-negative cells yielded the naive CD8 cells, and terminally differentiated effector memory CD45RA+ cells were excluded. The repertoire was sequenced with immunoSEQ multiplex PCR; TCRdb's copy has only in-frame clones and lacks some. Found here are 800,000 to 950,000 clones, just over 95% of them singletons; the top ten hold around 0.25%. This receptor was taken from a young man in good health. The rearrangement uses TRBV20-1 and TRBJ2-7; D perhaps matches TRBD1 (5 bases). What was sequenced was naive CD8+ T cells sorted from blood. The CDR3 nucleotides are TGCAGTTCTCGGCAGGGCCACGAGCAGTACTTC. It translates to CSSRQGHEQYF.